This T cell receptor (beta chain) was captured in a study of T cell changes during pregnancy in multiple sclerosis. Repertoires were generated with immunoSEQ multiplex PCR, while TCRdb's copy carries only in-frame clones and drops some. The sample shows 75,000 to 100,000 clones, 91% of them seen only once. Germline CDR1 reads SEHNR; CDR2 reads FQNEAQ (reference sequence). This CDR3 is built from 16 residues. Between the trimmed V and J ends, which lost 0 bases and 2 bases, there was a span of 14 bases. The sample here was peripheral blood, taken after pregnancy. V is TRBV7-9 and J is TRBJ2-7, with D possibly being TRBD2 (5 bases). The clonotype was recovered from a female donor in good health, enrolled as a control in a pregnancy study. The chain's CDR3 is CASSLAYGISTYEQYF. DNA for the CDR3: TGTGCCAGCAGCTTAGCTTACGGGATATCAACCTACGAGCAGTACTTC.